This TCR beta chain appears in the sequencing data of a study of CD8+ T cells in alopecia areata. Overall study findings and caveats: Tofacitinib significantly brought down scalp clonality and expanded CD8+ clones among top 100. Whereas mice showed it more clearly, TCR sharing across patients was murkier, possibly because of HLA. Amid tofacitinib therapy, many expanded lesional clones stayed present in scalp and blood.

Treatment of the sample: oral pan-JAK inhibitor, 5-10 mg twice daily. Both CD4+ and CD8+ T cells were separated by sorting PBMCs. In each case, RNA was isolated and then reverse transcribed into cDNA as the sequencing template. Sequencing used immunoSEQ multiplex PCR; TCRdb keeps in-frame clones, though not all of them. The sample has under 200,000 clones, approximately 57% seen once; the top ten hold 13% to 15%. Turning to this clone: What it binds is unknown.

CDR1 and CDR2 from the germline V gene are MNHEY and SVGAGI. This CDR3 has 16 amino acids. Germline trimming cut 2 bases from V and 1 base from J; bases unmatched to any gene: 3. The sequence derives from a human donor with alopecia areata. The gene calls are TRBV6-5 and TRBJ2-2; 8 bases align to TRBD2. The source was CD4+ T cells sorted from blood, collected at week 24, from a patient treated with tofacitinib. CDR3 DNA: TGTGCCAGCAGTTACGGTCTAGCGGGGAACACCGGGGAGCTGTTTTTT. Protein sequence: CASSYGLAGNTGELFF.